The 4 T cell receptor beta chains in this list originate from one sample, sequenced in a study of regulatory T cells in long-lasting Graves disease. Time point specified: persistent/refractory GD, antithyroid drugs over 5 years with positive TRAb. Following extraction of RNA from PBMCs, that RNA was used to make the TCR library. Building the TCR beta libraries relied on iRepertoire HTBI primers, and CDR3 regions underwent Arm-PCR. One entry per CDR3 protein results from TCRdb running MiXCR on the multiplex PCR reads. The sample holds roughly 450,000 distinct CDR3 sequences, about a quarter seen once. Here the sequenced sample was peripheral blood mononuclear cells (PBMCs), taken when the disease was refractory, from a patient treated with antithyroid drugs. The receptors derive from a female donor with Graves disease.

This rearrangement joins TRBV4-1 to TRBJ2-7; 9 bases agree with TRBD1. The CDR3 has 15 amino acids. With V trimmed by 1 base and J by 2 bases, 3 bases remained unmatched. In germline, CDR1 is MGHRA, CDR2 YSYEKL. CDR3 region: CASSQVGTGTYEQYF. The CDR3 nucleotides are TGCGCCAGCAGCCAAGTTGGGACAGGGACCTACGAGCAGTACTTC.

This clonotype was counted many times. This chain connects TRBV2 to TRBJ1-6; D uncertain. Trimming removed 5 bases from V and 0 bases from J, with 14 bases in between. Germline-derived CDR1 and CDR2 are SNHLY and FYNNEI. The CDR3 covers 17 residues. Written as DNA, the CDR3 is TGTGCCAGCAGTCGACTCATCGTGAGCTCCTATAATTCACCCCTCCACTTT. Its protein product is CASSRLIVSSYNSPLHF.

In this sample, this clonotype turned up a few times. The V call is TRBV19, the J call TRBJ1-1; no definite D call. There are 11 residues in the CDR3. Germline CDR1 and CDR2: LNHDA and SQIVND (reference sequence). The V gene lost 6 bases and the J gene lost 8 bases, with 10 bases spanning the gap. Here the CDR3 DNA reads TGTGCCAGTAGAGACTACCCAGAAGCTTTCTTT. The encoded protein is CASRDYPEAFF.

There are a few counts of this clonotype. The chain has TRBV29-1 and TRBJ2-7, with 11 bases lining up with TRBD1. Trimming at V came to 3 bases and at J to 3 bases, leaving 7 bases not matched to a gene. Germline loops: CDR1 SQVTM, CDR2 ANQGSEA. The CDR3 loop spans 15 amino acids. The DNA of the CDR3 is TGCAGCGTTGATTATTCCGGGACAGGGGGCTACGAGCAGTACTTC. Translating gives CSVDYSGTGGYEQYF.